This passage covers 2 T cell receptor beta chains from one sample sequenced in a study of blood T cell repertoires in COVID-19. Repertoires were generated with immunoSEQ multiplex PCR, while TCRdb's copy carries only in-frame clones and drops some. The repertoire has about 310,000 clones, roughly nine tenths of them found once; the top ten carry roughly 10%. The sample was PBMCs or T cells enriched from blood (not recorded which). These TCRs come from a woman in her thirties who had recovered from COVID-19.

This sequence joins TRBV27 and TRBJ1-2; tentatively, D is TRBD1 (6 bases). Trimming removed 3 bases from V and 4 bases from J, with 12 bases in between. The length of the CDR3 is 14 residues. CDR1 and CDR2 (germline): MNHEY, SMNVEV (reference sequence). The CDR3: CASSFSGHSYGYTF. The CDR3 nucleotides are TGTGCCAGCAGTTTTTCGGGACACAGCTATGGCTACACCTTC.

V and J are TRBV28 and TRBJ1-3; D unclear. Deletions cut 2 bases from V and 0 bases from J, with 8 bases between. This CDR3 is built from 15 residues. Germline V gene sequence: CDR1 MDHEN, CDR2 SYDVKM. CDR3 region: CASSLTLYSGNTIYF. DNA of the CDR3: TGTGCCAGCAGTTTAACTCTTTACTCTGGAAACACCATATATTTT.